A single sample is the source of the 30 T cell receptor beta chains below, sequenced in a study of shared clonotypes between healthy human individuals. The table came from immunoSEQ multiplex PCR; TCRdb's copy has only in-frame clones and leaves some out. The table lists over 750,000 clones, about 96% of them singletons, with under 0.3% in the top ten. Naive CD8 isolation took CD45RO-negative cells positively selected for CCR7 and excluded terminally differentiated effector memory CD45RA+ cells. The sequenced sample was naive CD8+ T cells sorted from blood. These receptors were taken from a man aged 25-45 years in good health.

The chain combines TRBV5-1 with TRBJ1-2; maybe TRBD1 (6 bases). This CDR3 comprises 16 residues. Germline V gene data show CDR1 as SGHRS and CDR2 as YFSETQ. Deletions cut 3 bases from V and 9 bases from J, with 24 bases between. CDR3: CASSSDPGTPEESYTF. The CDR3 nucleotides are TGCGCCAGCAGCTCTGATCCTGGGACACCGGAAGAAAGCTACACCTTC. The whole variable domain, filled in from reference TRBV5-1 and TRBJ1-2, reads KAGVTQTPRYLIKTRGQQVTLSCSPISGHRSVSWYQQTPGQGLQFLFEYFSETQRNKGNFPGRFSGRQFSNSRSEMNVSTLELGDSALYLCASSSDPGTPEESYTFGSGTRLTVV.

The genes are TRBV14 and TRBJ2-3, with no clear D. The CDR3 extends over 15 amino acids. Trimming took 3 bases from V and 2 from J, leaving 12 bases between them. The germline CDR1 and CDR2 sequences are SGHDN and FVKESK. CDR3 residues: CASSQNSRATDTQYF. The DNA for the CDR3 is TGTGCCAGCAGCCAGAATAGCCGAGCCACAGATACGCAGTATTTT.

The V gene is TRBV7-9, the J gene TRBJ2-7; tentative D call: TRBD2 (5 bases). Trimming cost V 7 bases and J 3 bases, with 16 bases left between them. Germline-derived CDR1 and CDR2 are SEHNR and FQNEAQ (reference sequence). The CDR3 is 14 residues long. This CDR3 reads CASINTGVNYEQYF. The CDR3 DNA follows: TGTGCCAGCATTAATACCGGGGTGAACTACGAGCAGTACTTC. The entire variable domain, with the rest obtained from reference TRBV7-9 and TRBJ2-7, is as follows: DTGVSQNPRHKITKRGQNVTFRCDPISEHNRLYWYRQTLGQGPEFLTYFQNEAQLEKSRLLSDRFSAERPKGSFSTLEIQRTEQGDSAMYLCASINTGVNYEQYFGPGTRLTVT.

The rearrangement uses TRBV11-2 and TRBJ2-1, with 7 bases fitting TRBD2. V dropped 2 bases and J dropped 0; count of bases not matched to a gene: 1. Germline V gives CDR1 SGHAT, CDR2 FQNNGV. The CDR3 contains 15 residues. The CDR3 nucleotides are TGTGCCAGCAGCTTATGGGGGGGCTCCTACAATGAGCAGTTCTTC. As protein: CASSLWGGSYNEQFF. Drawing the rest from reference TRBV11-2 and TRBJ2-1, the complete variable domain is EAGVAQSPRYKIIEKRQSVAFWCNPISGHATLYWYQQILGQGPKLLIQFQNNGVVDDSQLPKDRFSAERLKGVDSTLKIQPAKLEDSAVYLCASSLWGGSYNEQFFGPGTRLTVL.

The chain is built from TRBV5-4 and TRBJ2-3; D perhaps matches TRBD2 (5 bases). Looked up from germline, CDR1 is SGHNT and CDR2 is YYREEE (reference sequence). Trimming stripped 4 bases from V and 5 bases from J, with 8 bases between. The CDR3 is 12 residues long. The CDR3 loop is CASSQAGDTQYF. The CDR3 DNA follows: TGTGCCAGCAGCCAGGCGGGAGATACGCAGTATTTT.

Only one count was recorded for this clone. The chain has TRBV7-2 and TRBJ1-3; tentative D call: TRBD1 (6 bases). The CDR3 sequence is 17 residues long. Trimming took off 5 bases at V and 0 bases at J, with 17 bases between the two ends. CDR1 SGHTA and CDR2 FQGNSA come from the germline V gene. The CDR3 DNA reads TGTGCCAGCAGCAGCGGCAGTGGGGGCTTCTCTGGAAACACCATATATTTT. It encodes CASSSGSGGFSGNTIYF.

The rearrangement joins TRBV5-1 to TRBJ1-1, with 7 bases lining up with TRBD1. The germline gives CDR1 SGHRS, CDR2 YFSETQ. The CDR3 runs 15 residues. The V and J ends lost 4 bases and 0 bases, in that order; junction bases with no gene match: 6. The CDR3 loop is CASSDPQGMNTEAFF. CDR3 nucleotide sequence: TGCGCCAGCAGCGACCCACAGGGGATGAACACTGAAGCTTTCTTT.

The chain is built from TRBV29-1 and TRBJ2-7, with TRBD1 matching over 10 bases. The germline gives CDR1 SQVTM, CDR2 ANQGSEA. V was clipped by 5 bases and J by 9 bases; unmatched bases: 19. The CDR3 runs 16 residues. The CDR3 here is CSVSMPLDRGERGQYF. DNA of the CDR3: TGCAGCGTTTCGATGCCTTTGGACAGGGGGGAGAGAGGGCAGTACTTC.

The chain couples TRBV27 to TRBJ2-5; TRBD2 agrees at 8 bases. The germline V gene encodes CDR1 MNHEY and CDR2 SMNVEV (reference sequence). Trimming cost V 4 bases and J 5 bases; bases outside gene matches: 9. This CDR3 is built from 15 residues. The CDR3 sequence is CASSSTSGGWETQYF. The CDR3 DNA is TGTGCCAGCAGTTCTACTAGCGGAGGTTGGGAGACCCAGTACTTC.

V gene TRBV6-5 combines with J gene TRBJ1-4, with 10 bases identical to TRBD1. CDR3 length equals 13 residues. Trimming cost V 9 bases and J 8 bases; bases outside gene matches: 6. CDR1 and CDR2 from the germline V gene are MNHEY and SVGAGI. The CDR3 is CASSGTGAEKLFF. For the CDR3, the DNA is TGTGCCAGTTCCGGGACAGGGGCCGAAAAACTGTTTTTT.

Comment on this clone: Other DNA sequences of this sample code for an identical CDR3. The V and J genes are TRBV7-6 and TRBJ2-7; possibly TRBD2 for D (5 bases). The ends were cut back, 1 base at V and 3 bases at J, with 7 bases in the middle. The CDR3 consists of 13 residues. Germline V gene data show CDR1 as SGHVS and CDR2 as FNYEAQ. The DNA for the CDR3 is TGTGCCAGCAGCTTAGAACTAGACTACGAGCAGTACTTC. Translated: CASSLELDYEQYF.

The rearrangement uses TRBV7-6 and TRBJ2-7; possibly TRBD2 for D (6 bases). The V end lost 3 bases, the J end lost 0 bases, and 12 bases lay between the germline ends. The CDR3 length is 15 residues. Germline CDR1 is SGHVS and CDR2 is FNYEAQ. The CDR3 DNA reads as TGTGCCAGCAGCTTTCAGGCGGGAAGCTCCTACGAGCAGTACTTC. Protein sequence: CASSFQAGSSYEQYF.

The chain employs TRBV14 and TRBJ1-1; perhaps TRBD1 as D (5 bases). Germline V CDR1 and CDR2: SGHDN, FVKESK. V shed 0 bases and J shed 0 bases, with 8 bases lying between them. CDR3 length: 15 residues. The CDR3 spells CASSQDAGLNTEAFF. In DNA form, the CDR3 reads TGTGCCAGCAGCCAAGACGCAGGGTTGAACACTGAAGCTTTCTTT.

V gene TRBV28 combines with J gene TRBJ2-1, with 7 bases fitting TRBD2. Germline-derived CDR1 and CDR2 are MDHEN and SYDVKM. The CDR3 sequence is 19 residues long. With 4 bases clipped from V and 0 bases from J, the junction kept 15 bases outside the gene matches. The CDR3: CASSSSLGRAGGSYNEQFF. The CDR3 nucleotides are TGTGCCAGCAGTTCCTCTCTAGGGAGGGCGGGTGGCTCCTACAATGAGCAGTTCTTC.

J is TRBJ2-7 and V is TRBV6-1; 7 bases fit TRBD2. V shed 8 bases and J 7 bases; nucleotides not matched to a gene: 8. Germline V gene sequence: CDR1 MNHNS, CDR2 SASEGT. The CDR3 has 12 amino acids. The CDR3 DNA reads TGTGCCAGCGGGTGGGAGGGTTTAGAGCAGTACTTC. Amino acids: CASGWEGLEQYF.

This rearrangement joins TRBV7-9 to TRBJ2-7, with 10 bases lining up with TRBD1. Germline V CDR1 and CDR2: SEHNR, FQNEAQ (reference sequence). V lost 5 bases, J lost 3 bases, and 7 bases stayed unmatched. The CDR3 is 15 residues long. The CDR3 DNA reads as TGTGCCAGCAGCCCCAGGACAGGGGGAGACTACGAGCAGTACTTC. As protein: CASSPRTGGDYEQYF.

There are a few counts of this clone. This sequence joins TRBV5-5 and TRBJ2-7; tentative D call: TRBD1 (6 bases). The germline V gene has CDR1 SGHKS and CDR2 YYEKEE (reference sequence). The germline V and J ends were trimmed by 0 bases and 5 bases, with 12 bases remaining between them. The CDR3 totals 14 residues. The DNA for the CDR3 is TGTGCCAGCAGCTTGGTGGGGGCTTGGAACGAGCAGTACTTC. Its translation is CASSLVGAWNEQYF.

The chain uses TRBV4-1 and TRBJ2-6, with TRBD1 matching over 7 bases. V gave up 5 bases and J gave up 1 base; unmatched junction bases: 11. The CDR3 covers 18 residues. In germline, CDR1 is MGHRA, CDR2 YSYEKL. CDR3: CASSWTGGSGSGANVLTF. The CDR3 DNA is TGCGCCAGCAGCTGGACAGGAGGATCTGGTTCTGGGGCCAACGTCCTGACTTTC.

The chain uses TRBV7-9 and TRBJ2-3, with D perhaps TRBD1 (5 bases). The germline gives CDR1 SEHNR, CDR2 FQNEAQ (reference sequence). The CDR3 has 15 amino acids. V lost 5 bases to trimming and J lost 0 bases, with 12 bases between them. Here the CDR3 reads CASSIDSTSTDTQYF. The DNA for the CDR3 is TGTGCCAGCAGCATCGACAGCACTAGCACAGATACGCAGTATTTT.

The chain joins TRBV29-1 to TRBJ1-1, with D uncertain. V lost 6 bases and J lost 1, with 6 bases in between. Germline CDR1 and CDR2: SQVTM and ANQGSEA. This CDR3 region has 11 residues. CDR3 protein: CSVLPNTEAFF. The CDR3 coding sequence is TGCAGCGTCCTCCCGAACACTGAAGCTTTCTTT.

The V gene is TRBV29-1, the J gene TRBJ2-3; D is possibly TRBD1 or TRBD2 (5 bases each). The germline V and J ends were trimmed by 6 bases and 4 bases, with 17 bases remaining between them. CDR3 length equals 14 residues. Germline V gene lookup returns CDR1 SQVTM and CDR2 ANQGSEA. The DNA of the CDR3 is TGCAGCGTCCCGTACCGAGGGGCGGCAGATACGCAGTATTTT. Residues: CSVPYRGAADTQYF.

The CDR3 bases are TGTGCCAGCAGTTTAGCGGGAACGGTCGACGAGCAGTACTTC. Protein product: CASSLAGTVDEQYF. The genes are TRBV6-5 and TRBJ2-7, with 8 nucleotides matching TRBD2. The CDR3 runs 14 residues. Losses at the gene ends were 4 bases for V and 5 bases for J; bases not matched to a gene: 7. The germline V gene has CDR1 MNHEY and CDR2 SVGAGI.

CDR3 loop: CASSEIGTKNIQYF. The CDR3 DNA reads TGTGCCAGCAGTGAAATTGGGACTAAAAACATTCAGTACTTC. The chain employs TRBV2 and TRBJ2-4, with D possibly TRBD2 on 6 matching bases. Per germline, CDR1 SNHLY and CDR2 FYNNEI. Trimming took 2 bases from V and 4 from J, leaving 9 bases between them. The CDR3 is made up of 14 amino acids.

The CDR3 loop reads CASSFLGGVHTDTQYF. In nucleotides, the CDR3 is TGTGCCAGCAGCTTTCTGGGGGGAGTTCACACAGATACGCAGTATTTT. V is TRBV11-2 and J is TRBJ2-3; TRBD2 is a possible D gene (6 bases). CDR1 is SGHAT, CDR2 FQNNGV, per germline. The CDR3 totals 16 residues. The V end was cut by 3 bases, the J end by 2 bases, with 15 bases between.

The CDR3 loop reads CSVDEWDNEQFF. The CDR3 DNA reads TGCAGCGTTGACGAGTGGGACAATGAGCAGTTCTTC. V usage is TRBV29-1 and J usage is TRBJ2-1, with D uncertain. CDR1 and CDR2 from the germline V gene are SQVTM and ANQGSEA. The CDR3 has 12 amino acids. V was pared by 3 bases and J by 5 bases, with 8 bases between.

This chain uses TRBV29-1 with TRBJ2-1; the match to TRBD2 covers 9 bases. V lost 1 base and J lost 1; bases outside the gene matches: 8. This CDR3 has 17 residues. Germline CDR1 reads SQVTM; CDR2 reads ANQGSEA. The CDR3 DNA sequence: TGCAGCGTTGAAGGGCTAGCGGGGAAGTTATCCTACAATGAGCAGTTCTTC. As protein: CSVEGLAGKLSYNEQFF.

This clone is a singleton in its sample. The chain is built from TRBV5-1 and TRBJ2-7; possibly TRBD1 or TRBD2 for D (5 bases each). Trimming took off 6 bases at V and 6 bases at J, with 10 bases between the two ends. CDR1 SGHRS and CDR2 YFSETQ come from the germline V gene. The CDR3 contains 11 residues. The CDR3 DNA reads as TGCGCCAGCACGTCTGGGGGCGAGCAGTACTTC. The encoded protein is CASTSGGEQYF.

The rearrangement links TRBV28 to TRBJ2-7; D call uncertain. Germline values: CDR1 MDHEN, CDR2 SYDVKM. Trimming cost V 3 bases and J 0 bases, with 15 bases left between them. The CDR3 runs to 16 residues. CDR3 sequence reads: CASSFSIKRSSYEQYF. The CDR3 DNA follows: TGTGCCAGCAGTTTCTCCATCAAACGGAGCTCCTACGAGCAGTACTTC.

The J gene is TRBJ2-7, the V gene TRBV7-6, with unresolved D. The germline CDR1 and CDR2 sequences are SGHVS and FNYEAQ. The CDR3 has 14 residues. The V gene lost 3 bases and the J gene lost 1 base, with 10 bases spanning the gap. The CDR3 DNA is TGTGCCAGCAGCTTGTCAGGTCTATCCTACGAGCAGTACTTC. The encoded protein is CASSLSGLSYEQYF. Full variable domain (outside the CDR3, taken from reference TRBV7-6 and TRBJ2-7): GAGVSQSPRYKVTKRGQDVALRCDPISGHVSLYWYRQALGQGPEFLTYFNYEAQQDKSGLPNDRFSAERPEGSISTLTIQRTEQRDSAMYRCASSLSGLSYEQYFGPGTRLTVT.

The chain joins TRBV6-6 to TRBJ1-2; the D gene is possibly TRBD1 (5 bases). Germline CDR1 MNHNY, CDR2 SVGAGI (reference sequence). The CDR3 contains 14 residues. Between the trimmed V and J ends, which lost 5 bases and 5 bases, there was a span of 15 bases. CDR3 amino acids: CASSPGTVEYGYTF. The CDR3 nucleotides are TGTGCCAGCAGTCCCGGGACCGTCGAATATGGCTACACCTTC.